This paragraph reports one T cell receptor beta chain. This sample is part of a study of blood T cell repertoires in COVID-19. Overall study: The United States, Italy and Spain were the sources of the acute and convalescent COVID-19 samples. T cells, B-cell-depleted T cells, or PBMCs supplied cDNA or gDNA.

Measured with immunoSEQ multiplex PCR; TCRdb has only the in-frame clones, and not every one. The sample has nearly 90,000 clones, approximately 89% seen once. The sequenced material came from peripheral blood. The clonotype originates from a man aged 60 to 69 with acute or convalescent COVID-19.

CDR3 coding DNA: TGTGCCAGCACTAACACGGGAAATTATAATTCACCCCTCCACTTT. This encodes CASTNTGNYNSPLHF. The J gene is TRBJ1-6, the V gene TRBV19; D gene uncertain. The germline gives CDR1 LNHDA, CDR2 SQIVND (reference sequence). The CDR3 sequence is 15 residues long. V shed 9 bases and J shed 4 bases, with 16 bases lying between them.